One T cell receptor (beta chain) is described in this entry. The entry originates in a study of blood T cell repertoires in COVID-19. Sequenced by immunoSEQ multiplex PCR; TCRdb stores in-frame clones only, minus some. The table records 130,000 or so clones, around 84% of them present only once. This TCR was sampled from a woman in her twenties or thirties who had recovered from COVID-19. The specimen sequenced was PBMCs or T cells enriched from blood (not recorded which).

The CDR3 DNA reads as TGCGCCAGCAGCTCTACCATCGACAGGGGGCCCTACAATGAGCAGTTCTTC. Protein: CASSSTIDRGPYNEQFF. V and J are TRBV5-1 and TRBJ2-1; 10 bases align to TRBD1. The CDR3 sequence is 17 residues long. Germline V gene lookup returns CDR1 SGHRS and CDR2 YFSETQ. V lost 3 bases, J lost 2 bases, and 8 bases stayed unmatched.